This T cell receptor beta chain was captured in a study of metastatic and nonmetastatic thyroid tumors. Turning to the study itself: Blood and tumor or nodule tissue repertoires from malignant and benign thyroid patients were compared.

TCRdb redid the clone calls on the PCR reads using MiXCR. This sample has 30,000 or so clones, with around a quarter found just once. The V gene's germline CDR1 is SGHTA and CDR2 FQGTGA. V lost 5 bases and J 7 bases, leaving 9 bases between the germline ends. The CDR3 spans 12 residues. All patients were treatment-naive before thyroid surgery. In its sample, this clone was seen many times. Sequenced input: blood. V usage is TRBV7-3 and J usage is TRBJ2-1; D is unclear. This TCR came from a female donor with papillary thyroid cancer or a benign thyroid nodule (not recorded which). Some clones in this sample may be carry-over from other donors' samples. CDR3 in amino acids: CASSLVDNEQFF. In DNA, the CDR3 is TGTGCCAGCAGCCTAGTGGATAATGAGCAGTTCTTC.